One sample yielded the 14 T cell receptor beta chains listed below, sequenced in a study of shared clonotypes between healthy human individuals. This table comes from immunoSEQ multiplex PCR, and its TCRdb copy is limited to in-frame clones, with some not included. The sample lists about 680,000 clones, roughly 94% occurring once. Only CD45RO-negative cells positively selected for CCR7 counted as naive CD8 cells, so terminally differentiated effector memory CD45RA+ cells were excluded. Input material: naive CD8+ T cells sorted from blood. Receptors originate from a man aged 25-45 years in good health.

The chain employs TRBV4-3 and TRBJ2-1, with 14 bases fitting TRBD2. After removal of 0 bases from V and 6 bases from J, the junction contained 13 bases not matched to a gene. This CDR3 region has 20 residues. Germline V gene lookup returns CDR1 LGHNA and CDR2 YSLEER. CDR3 sequence: CASSQDLGLAGETSSNEQFF. CDR3 sequence (DNA): TGCGCCAGCAGCCAAGATCTGGGACTAGCGGGAGAAACGAGCTCCAATGAGCAGTTCTTC.

This chain uses TRBV18 with TRBJ1-4; 10 bases agree with TRBD1. The CDR3 loop spans 14 amino acids. Per germline, CDR1 KGHSH and CDR2 LQKENI. With 6 bases clipped from V and 7 bases from J, the junction kept 5 bases outside the gene matches. In DNA, the CDR3 is TGTGCCAGCTCCAGGACAGGGGGGATTGAAAAACTGTTTTTT. It codes for CASSRTGGIEKLFF.

The chain combines TRBV4-1 with TRBJ2-5, with 9 bases lining up with TRBD2. Near its end, the DNA agrees better with TRBJ2-7, so the J call may be wrong. The V gene's germline CDR1 is MGHRA and CDR2 YSYEKL. This CDR3 region has 17 residues. The CDR3 nucleotides are TGCGCCAGCAGCCAAGAGGCTAGCGGGAAAGCAGCCTACGAGCAGTACTTC. Its protein is CASSQEASGKAAYEQYF.

V and J are TRBV25-1 and TRBJ1-2; TRBD1 might be the D (5 bases). CDR3 size: 12 residues. Germline loops: CDR1 MGHDK, CDR2 SYGVNS. Deletions cut 8 bases from V and 4 bases from J, with 11 bases between. The CDR3 here is CASQGSLYGYTF. The DNA for the CDR3 is TGTGCCAGCCAGGGCAGTCTCTATGGCTACACCTTC.

The V and J genes are TRBV6-5 and TRBJ2-1, with 9 bases identical to TRBD1. The CDR3 spans 15 residues. CDR1 and CDR2 from the germline V gene are MNHEY and SVGAGI. The junction had 11 bases not matched to a gene; V was cut back by 6 bases and J by 8 bases. The CDR3 DNA sequence: TGTGCCAGCAGCTCCCTAACAGGGGGCCCTGATGAGCAGTTCTTC. Encoded protein: CASSSLTGGPDEQFF.

The rearrangement joins TRBV4-2 to TRBJ1-5; D unclear. V was cut by 0 bases and J by 6 bases, with 6 bases left in between. There are 13 residues in the CDR3. Per the germline V gene, CDR1 is LGHNA and CDR2 is YNFKEQ. The CDR3 sequence is CASSQEGSQPQHF. CDR3 nucleotide sequence: TGTGCCAGCAGCCAAGAAGGGAGTCAGCCCCAGCATTTT.

V is TRBV7-9 and J is TRBJ2-1; 12 nucleotides match TRBD2. With 4 bases clipped from V and 7 bases from J, the junction kept 11 bases outside the gene matches. The CDR3 runs to 17 residues. Germline V gene data show CDR1 as SEHNR and CDR2 as FQNEAQ (reference sequence). The CDR3 is CASSSSSSGRVGNEQFF. The CDR3 bases are TGTGCCAGCAGCTCCTCCTCTAGCGGGAGGGTGGGGAATGAGCAGTTCTTC. The complete variable domain, with remaining parts taken from reference TRBV7-9 and TRBJ2-1, reads DTGVSQNPRHKITKRGQNVTFRCDPISEHNRLYWYRQTLGQGPEFLTYFQNEAQLEKSRLLSDRFSAERPKGSFSTLEIQRTEQGDSAMYLCASSSSSSGRVGNEQFFGPGTRLTVL.

This chain uses TRBV28 with TRBJ1-2, with a possible D match to TRBD1 (5 bases). The CDR3 runs to 16 residues. The V gene lost 2 bases and the J gene lost 8 bases, with 21 bases spanning the gap. CDR1 is MDHEN and CDR2 is SYDVKM in the germline V gene. This CDR3 is CASSLRAGDGARGYTF. The DNA for the CDR3 is TGTGCCAGCAGTTTACGTGCGGGGGATGGGGCGCGCGGCTACACCTTC.

V is TRBV7-2 and J is TRBJ1-3; 8 bases agree with TRBD1. CDR3 length: 14 amino acids. V lost 5 bases and J lost 1; bases outside the gene matches: 1. Germline assignment: CDR1 SGHTA and CDR2 FQGNSA. The CDR3 DNA reads as TGTGCCAGCAGCCGGACAGGGTCTGGAAACACCATATATTTT. Translation gives CASSRTGSGNTIYF.

The rearrangement joins TRBV11-2 to TRBJ2-1; D is ambiguous. V gave up 1 base and J gave up 7 bases, with 11 bases separating them. There are 14 residues in the CDR3. Per the germline V gene, CDR1 is SGHAT and CDR2 is FQNNGV. CDR3 coding DNA: TGTGCCAGCAGCTTAGGACCCGTGGGAAATGAGCAGTTCTTC. This encodes CASSLGPVGNEQFF.

The chain is built from TRBV28 and TRBJ2-5; D call uncertain. V lost 7 bases, J lost 4 bases, and 7 bases lay in between. This CDR3 is built from 11 residues. Germline V gene lookup returns CDR1 MDHEN and CDR2 SYDVKM. CDR3 sequence: CASKWGETQYF. The DNA of the CDR3 is TGTGCCAGCAAGTGGGGAGAGACCCAGTACTTC.

Concerning this clone itself: Other DNA sequences in this specimen translate into the identical CDR3. The rearrangement uses TRBV5-1 and TRBJ2-7; 15 bases align to TRBD2. Germline V gene lookup returns CDR1 SGHRS and CDR2 YFSETQ. CDR3 length: 17 amino acids. Trimming took 4 bases from V and 6 from J; bases not matched to a gene: 11. In DNA, the CDR3 is TGCGCCAGCAGCCCGGGACTAGCGGGGGGATTCCCTACCGAGCAGTACTTC. Amino acids: CASSPGLAGGFPTEQYF.

V is TRBV5-4 and J is TRBJ1-1; a possible D gene is TRBD1 (5 bases). V lost 4 bases to trimming and J lost 0 bases, with 10 bases between them. The CDR3 contains 14 residues. Germline CDR1 reads SGHNT; CDR2 reads YYREEE (reference sequence). The CDR3 is CASSAETVNTEAFF. In DNA, the CDR3 is TGTGCCAGCAGCGCAGAGACAGTGAACACTGAAGCTTTCTTT.

The gene calls are TRBV21-1 and TRBJ2-7; the table assigns TRBD2, which was not confirmed against the DNA. TRBV21-1 constitutes a pseudogene. The CDR3 is made up of 15 amino acids. CDR3 region: CASSKAGGPPGEQYF. The CDR3 DNA is TGTGCCAGCAGCAAAGCCGGCGGGCCACCCGGCGAGCAGTACTTC.